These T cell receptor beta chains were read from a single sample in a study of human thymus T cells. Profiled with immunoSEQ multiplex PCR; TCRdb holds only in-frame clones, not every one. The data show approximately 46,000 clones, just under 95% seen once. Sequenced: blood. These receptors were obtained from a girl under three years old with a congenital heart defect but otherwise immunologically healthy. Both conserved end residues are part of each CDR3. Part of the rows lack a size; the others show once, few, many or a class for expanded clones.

CASSEQGLSGNTIYF | TRBV2 | .
CASSLDPGTPNEKLFF | TRBV7-8 | .
CASTRTDVNTEAFF | TRBV28 | .
CASSLSPGPYEQYF | TRBV5-1 | .
CASGEVSGPYYEQYF | TRBV6-1 | .
CASSLNAEVYNEQFF | TRBV28 | .
CASSPRTGNVIGTEAFF | TRBV18 | .
CASSLRWAKRIKGTEAFF | TRBV5-6 | .
CASSWDWNQPQHF | TRBV5-1 | .
CASSLGGLGGNTIYF | TRBV7-2 | .
CASSHGLVADNEQFF | TRBV4-1 | .
CASSALYNEQFF | TRBV19 | .
CSIVLGGGDLYGYTF | TRBV29-1 | .
CASRLDHRDGELFF | TRBV2 | .
CASSLAGGVGANVLTF | TRBV4-2 | once
CAIRGLQGLGGYTF | TRBV10-3 | .
CASSSRKREGSYEQYF | TRBV6-5 | .
CASSLTSDSYEQYF | TRBV7-2 | .
CASSFEGPYNEQFF | TRBV5-1 | .
CASSITPRRSYNEQFF | TRBV19 | .
CASLDRVYEQYF | TRBV2 | once
CSARGRASYTF | TRBV20-1 | .
CAWMTPGTGEGGYTF | TRBV30 | .
CASSLINRGYYNEQFF | TRBV7-9 | .
CASSLVALGRQGQPQHF | TRBV7-2 | .
CAISESTGWGTDTQYF | TRBV10-3 | .
CASSGGTSGRGRNTGELFF | TRBV7-9 | .
CASSPGVAGSSYNEQFF | TRBV5-1 | .
CASRSLGTGSYEQYF | TRBV11-2 | .
CASRTPGQPLFWPQHF | TRBV19 | .
CASSRGTSGEQFF | TRBV5-1 | .
CASSPPPTYNEQFF | TRBV5-1 | .
CASSQDMAEGLAGGSDTQYF | TRBV4-2 | .
CATTTYYPVQRGGEQFF | TRBV11-2 | .
CASSLGSGANVLTF | TRBV28 | .
CASSPLAGGVNNEQFF | TRBV7-2 | .
CASSQDWPASGSTYEQYF | TRBV4-2 | few
CASSEGTSVSYEQYF | TRBV6-6 | .
CASSAAQEQVTYGYTF | TRBV7-9 | .
CASSLAEGPEAFF | TRBV5-1 | .
CASSDRGPWATDTQYF | TRBV14 | .
CASSHGLAGLRRGAYEQYF | TRBV4-1 | .
CASSPTVGTYGYTF | TRBV7-2 | .
CASSGNTGYNEQFF | TRBV6-1 | once
CASSLDREETQYF | TRBV19 | .
CASSEWGGFTYNEQFF | TRBV25-1 | .
CASSLSASYNEQFF | TRBV7-2 | .
CASSPDLETQYF | TRBV19 | .
CATSSRIWEGTDTQYF | TRBV15 | .
CASITGGQETQYF | TRBV6-1 | .
CASSMRGNEQFF | TRBV7-2 | .
CASPSLTSGIYNEQFF | TRBV7-9 | .
CASKVTQRNQPQHF | TRBV19 | few
CASSLVRETQYF | TRBV7-2 | .